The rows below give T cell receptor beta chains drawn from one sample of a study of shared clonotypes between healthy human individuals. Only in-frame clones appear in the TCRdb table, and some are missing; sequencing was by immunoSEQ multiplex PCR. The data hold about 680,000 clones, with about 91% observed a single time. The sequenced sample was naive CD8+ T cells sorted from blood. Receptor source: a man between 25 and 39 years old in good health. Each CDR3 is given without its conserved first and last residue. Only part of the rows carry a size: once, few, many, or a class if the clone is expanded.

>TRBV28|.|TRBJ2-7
ASTPNGDEQY
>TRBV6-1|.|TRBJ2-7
ASSLRQGPHEQY
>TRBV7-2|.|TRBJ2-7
ASSSEGGDPEQY
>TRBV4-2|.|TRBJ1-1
ASSQERWENTEAF
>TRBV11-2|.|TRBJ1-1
ASSLRTGGVIPEAF
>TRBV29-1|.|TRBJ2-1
SVASAHNEQF
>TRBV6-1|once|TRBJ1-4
ASKAEGPVGLF
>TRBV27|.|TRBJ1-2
ASRDRPANYGYT
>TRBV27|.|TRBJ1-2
ASSLAGTSGYT
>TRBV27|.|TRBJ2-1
ASRRGSYNEQF
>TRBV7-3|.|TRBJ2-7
ASSLTGETYEQY
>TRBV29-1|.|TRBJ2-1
SVEILGLAGAGEQF
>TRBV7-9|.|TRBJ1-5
ASSLWWSTTGENQPQH
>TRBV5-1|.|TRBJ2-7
ASSLGSGRPYEQY
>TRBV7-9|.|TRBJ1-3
ASSLGAGSGNTIY
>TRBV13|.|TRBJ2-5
ASSRRGTIQETQY
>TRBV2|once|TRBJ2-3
ASQLLDPGDTQY
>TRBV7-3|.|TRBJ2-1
ASSHLGSSDNEQF
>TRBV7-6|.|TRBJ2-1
ASSSAPATKSYNEQF
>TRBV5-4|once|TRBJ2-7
ASSLGDRVGEQY